These 32 T cell receptor beta chains were sequenced from one sample in a study of shared clonotypes between healthy human individuals. Method: immunoSEQ multiplex PCR; TCRdb's copy keeps in-frame clones and lacks some. The sample has about 1 million clones; about 70% are singletons. The sample taken for sequencing was memory CD4+ T cells sorted from blood. Indicated subset: CD45RA-negative fraction. These receptors were obtained from a man aged 18 to 35 in good health.

The CDR3 loop is CASSPRLGLGEQYF. In DNA form, the CDR3 reads TGTGCCAGCAGCCCCAGACTGGGTTTGGGCGAGCAGTACTTC. The chain combines TRBV7-2 with TRBJ2-7, with D unresolved. The CDR3 consists of 14 residues. V lost 5 bases and J lost 6, with 17 bases in between. Per the germline V gene, CDR1 is SGHTA and CDR2 is FQGNSA.

The chain combines TRBV10-3 with TRBJ2-7; D tentatively reads TRBD1 or TRBD2 (5 bases each). The V end was cut by 0 bases, the J end by 0 bases, with 9 bases between. This CDR3 contains 15 residues. CDR1 ENHRY and CDR2 SYGVKD come from the germline V gene. CDR3 in DNA: TGTGCCATCAGTGAGTCTGGGGGTTACTCCTACGAGCAGTACTTC. It codes for CAISESGGYSYEQYF.

The genes are TRBV27 and TRBJ2-3; perhaps TRBD1 as D (7 bases). CDR1 and CDR2 from the germline V gene are MNHEY and SMNVEV (reference sequence). V was trimmed by 2 bases and J by 3 bases, leaving 12 bases between them. The CDR3 covers 15 residues. The CDR3 DNA reads TGTGCCAGCAGTTTAGGAGGGGGCCTTACAGATACGCAGTATTTT. Its translation: CASSLGGGLTDTQYF.

This clone was seen a single time. The chain employs TRBV5-1 and TRBJ2-3; D remains unclear. V was trimmed by 0 bases and J by 1 base, leaving 6 bases between them. Germline V gene lookup returns CDR1 SGHRS and CDR2 YFSETQ. The CDR3 runs 14 residues. CDR3 sequence reads: CASSLEWGTDTQYF. The DNA of the CDR3 is TGCGCCAGCAGCTTGGAGTGGGGCACAGATACGCAGTATTTT.

The V call is TRBV25-1, the J call TRBJ1-4; 7 nucleotides agree with TRBD1. CDR3 length: 14 residues. V dropped 7 bases and J dropped 3; count of bases not matched to a gene: 5. The germline gives CDR1 MGHDK, CDR2 SYGVNS. CDR3 in amino acids: CASTLTGPNEKLFF. CDR3 bases: TGTGCCAGCACCCTGACAGGGCCTAATGAAAAACTGTTTTTT.

V gene TRBV29-1 combines with J gene TRBJ2-3; TRBD2 is a possible D gene (5 bases). The germline V gene encodes CDR1 SQVTM and CDR2 ANQGSEA. The length of the CDR3 is 12 residues. V was shortened by 6 bases and J by 5 bases, with 12 bases between the two germline ends. CDR3 amino acids: CSVRQGRDTQYF. The CDR3 region has the DNA TGCAGCGTACGACAAGGGAGAGATACGCAGTATTTT.

The chain has TRBV6-6 and TRBJ1-6; weak D call: TRBD1 (6 bases). The V gene's germline CDR1 is MNHNY and CDR2 SVGAGI (reference sequence). The V end was cut by 4 bases, the J end by 7 bases, with 14 bases between. CDR3 length equals 15 residues. CDR3 sequence: CASSSLGQGNSPLHF. CDR3 bases: TGTGCCAGCAGTTCCCTCGGGCAGGGGAATTCACCCCTCCACTTT.

At least ten counts were recorded for this clone. The chain has TRBV21-1 and TRBJ2-1; the listed D gene, TRBD2, was not tested against the DNA. TRBV21-1 is labeled a pseudogene. The CDR3 is 13 amino acids. DNA of the CDR3: TGTGCCAGCAGCGAGGGTCTGGACAATGAGCAGTTCTTC. Protein sequence: CASSEGLDNEQFF.

This clone was counted a few times. The chain is built from TRBV7-9 and TRBJ2-2; unclear D gene. The CDR3 length is 15 residues. CDR1 and CDR2 (germline): SEHNR, FQNEAQ (reference sequence). The V gene lost 6 bases and the J gene lost 2 bases, with 13 bases spanning the gap. In DNA form, the CDR3 reads TGTGCCAGCAGGGGTGGCGCGGCAAACACCGGGGAGCTGTTTTTT. Its protein product is CASRGGAANTGELFF. Based on the CDR3 plus reference TRBV7-9 and TRBJ2-2, the full variable domain is DTGVSQNPRHKITKRGQNVTFRCDPISEHNRLYWYRQTLGQGPEFLTYFQNEAQLEKSRLLSDRFSAERPKGSFSTLEIQRTEQGDSAMYLCASRGGAANTGELFFGEGSRLTVL.

This clone was seen a handful of times. V is TRBV7-8 and J is TRBJ2-6, with 7 positions matching TRBD1. CDR3 length: 17 amino acids. With 4 bases clipped from V and 0 bases from J, the junction kept 6 bases outside the gene matches. CDR1 is SGHVS and CDR2 is FQNEAQ in the germline V gene. The CDR3 sequence is CASSSGQPSSGANVLTF. CDR3 nucleotides: TGTGCCAGCAGCTCGGGACAGCCGTCCTCTGGGGCCAACGTCCTGACTTTC.

The chain couples TRBV7-9 to TRBJ2-6; D unclear. Germline V gene sequence: CDR1 SEHNR, CDR2 FQNEAQ (reference sequence). The length of the CDR3 is 17 residues. The ends were cut back, 5 bases at V and 4 bases at J, with 18 bases in the middle. The DNA of the CDR3 is TGTGCCAGCAGCCCCCAGACGACGTCTAGGGGGGCCAACGTCCTGACTTTC. Translation: CASSPQTTSRGANVLTF. Supplemented by reference TRBV7-9 and TRBJ2-6, the full variable domain reads DTGVSQNPRHKITKRGQNVTFRCDPISEHNRLYWYRQTLGQGPEFLTYFQNEAQLEKSRLLSDRFSAERPKGSFSTLEIQRTEQGDSAMYLCASSPQTTSRGANVLTFGAGSRLTVL.

This clone was seen only once. The J gene is TRBJ2-1, the V gene TRBV6-1, with 7 nucleotides matching TRBD1. Germline values: CDR1 MNHNS, CDR2 SASEGT. CDR3 length: 14 residues. The V segment lost 6 bases and the J segment 0 bases; nucleotides outside the gene matches: 2. The CDR3 sequence is CASRSGGSYNEQFF. In nucleotides, the CDR3 is TGTGCCAGCAGGTCAGGGGGCTCCTACAATGAGCAGTTCTTC.

A note on this clone: Distinct nucleotide sequences in the sample also encode this CDR3. The chain recombines TRBV5-1 with TRBJ2-2, with unresolved D. Germline V gene data show CDR1 as SGHRS and CDR2 as YFSETQ. Trimming shortened V by 0 bases and J by 0 bases, and 6 bases separated the two germline ends. The CDR3 has 15 residues. For the CDR3, the DNA is TGCGCCAGCAGCTTGGTAACAGCGAACACCGGGGAGCTGTTTTTT. It translates to CASSLVTANTGELFF.

This chain links TRBV19 with TRBJ2-3; 12 nucleotides align to TRBD2. Trimming took 3 bases from V and 7 from J; bases not matched to a gene: 5. The CDR3 consists of 15 residues. Germline CDR1 and CDR2: LNHDA and SQIVND (reference sequence). The CDR3 spells CASSMGLAGPNTQYF. In DNA, the CDR3 is TGTGCCAGTAGTATGGGACTAGCGGGCCCGAATACGCAGTATTTT.

This clone was seen only once. The rearrangement uses TRBV5-6 and TRBJ2-3; D unclear. The CDR3 runs to 14 residues. The V end lost 0 bases, the J end lost 2 bases, and 7 bases lay between the germline ends. Looked up from germline, CDR1 is SGHDT and CDR2 is YYEEEE. The chain's CDR3 is CASSLGGFTDTQYF. The CDR3 bases are TGTGCCAGCAGCTTGGGCGGATTCACAGATACGCAGTATTTT.

This rearrangement joins TRBV9 to TRBJ2-3; TRBD1 might be the D (5 bases). V lost 0 bases and J 5 bases, leaving 13 bases between the germline ends. Germline-derived CDR1 and CDR2 are SGDLS and YYNGEE. The CDR3 consists of 15 residues. The CDR3 sequence: CASSVGAGKEDTQYF. The CDR3 DNA is TGTGCCAGCAGCGTAGGGGCAGGGAAGGAAGATACGCAGTATTTT.

This clone has just a few counts. A junction end diverges from the germline sequence, so it may reflect a read error. J is TRBJ1-1 and V is TRBV6-1, with TRBD1 matching over 7 bases. The CDR3 extends over 11 amino acids. The germline V gene has CDR1 MNHNS and CDR2 SASEGT. CDR3 protein: CASSAGQTARF. The CDR3 DNA sequence: TGTGCCAGCAGTGCGGGACAGACGGCTAGGTTT.

This clone was seen a few times. The V and J genes are TRBV2 and TRBJ2-5, with D possibly called TRBD1 or TRBD2 (5 bases each). The CDR3 totals 13 residues. The germline V and J ends were trimmed by 4 bases and 7 bases, with 13 bases remaining between them. Germline V CDR1 and CDR2: SNHLY, FYNNEI. This CDR3 is CASSAQERGTQYF. The CDR3 DNA reads as TGTGCCAGCAGTGCCCAGGAGAGGGGGACCCAGTACTTC.

CDR3 in DNA: TGCGCCAGCAGCCCGGGACTACTCTCCTACGAGCAGTACTTC. This sequence encodes CASSPGLLSYEQYF. This chain connects TRBV4-1 to TRBJ2-7; 7 bases line up with TRBD2. The CDR3 length is 14 residues. Losses at the gene ends were 4 bases for V and 0 bases for J; bases not matched to a gene: 3. Germline loops: CDR1 MGHRA, CDR2 YSYEKL.

This clone was seen a handful of times. One end of the junction fails to match germline, which may point to a read error. The rearrangement uses TRBV7-7 and TRBJ2-5; 13 positions match TRBD2. CDR1 is SSHAT and CDR2 is FNYEAQ in the germline V gene (reference sequence). CDR3 size: 16 residues. This CDR3 reads CASSFSTSGGEETQYF. Here the CDR3 DNA reads TGTGCTAGCAGCTTTTCTACTAGCGGGGGGGAAGAGACCCAGTACTTC. Filled out from reference TRBV7-7 and TRBJ2-5, the complete variable domain reads GAGVSQSPRYKVTKRGQDVTLRCDPISSHATLYWYQQALGQGPEFLTYFNYEAQPDKSGLPSDRFSAERPEGSISTLTIQRTEQRDSAMYRCASSFSTSGGEETQYFGPGTRLLVL.

This clone was counted many times. The chain couples TRBV15 to TRBJ2-5, with D maybe TRBD2 (5 bases). The CDR3 is 16 residues long. From germline, CDR1 is LNHNV and CDR2 YYDKDF (reference sequence). V was clipped by 1 base and J by 5 bases, with 17 bases between them. The CDR3 reads CATSRGEGSERETQYF. CDR3 DNA sequence: TGTGCCACCAGCAGAGGGGAAGGGAGCGAGAGGGAGACCCAGTACTTC.

This chain uses TRBV30 with TRBJ1-2; TRBD1 matches at 9 bases. CDR1 is GTSNPN, CDR2 SVGIG, per germline (reference sequence). The CDR3 is 14 amino acids. Trimming at V came to 0 bases and at J to 7 bases, leaving 6 bases not matched to a gene. The CDR3 DNA is TGTGCCTGGAGTGTCCTACAGGGGGCGCGTGGCTACACCTTC. Residues: CAWSVLQGARGYTF.

Comments on this clone: This may be a read error, as it is one base from a much larger clone. The same CDR3 is also encoded by other DNA sequences in this sample. The genes are TRBV4-1 and TRBJ1-4, with 7 bases lining up with TRBD1. The CDR3 is 14 amino acids. Per the germline V gene, CDR1 is MGHRA and CDR2 is YSYEKL. CDR3 nucleotide sequence: TGCGCCAGCAGCCATAGACAGGGTCAGGAAAAGCTGTTTTTT. The encoded protein is CASSHRQGQEKLFF.

This chain joins TRBV6-4 and TRBJ2-2; D unclear. This CDR3 contains 17 residues. Per the germline V gene, CDR1 is MRHNA and CDR2 is SNTAGT. V lost 6 bases, J lost 4 bases, and 21 bases lay in between. The CDR3 nucleotides read TGTGCCAGCAGCCGTTACGAAGCCCGAGGTGGCACCGGGGAGCTGTTTTTT. Encoded protein: CASSRYEARGGTGELFF.

This clone was detected a few times. The chain couples TRBV7-8 to TRBJ2-3; 8 nucleotides match TRBD1. The CDR3 has 15 amino acids. The germline V gene has CDR1 SGHVS and CDR2 FQNEAQ. The trim removed 2 bases at V and 1 base at J, leaving 2 bases unmatched. Written as DNA, the CDR3 is TGTGCCAGCAGCTTATTCAGGGGGCGCACAGATACGCAGTATTTT. As protein: CASSLFRGRTDTQYF.

V is TRBV5-1 and J is TRBJ2-7; D perhaps matches TRBD1 (7 bases). V was clipped by 0 bases and J by 2 bases, with 12 bases between them. The CDR3 covers 15 residues. Looked up from germline, CDR1 is SGHRS and CDR2 is YFSETQ. The CDR3 DNA follows: TGCGCCAGCAGCTTGGCCAGGGGGGCTACCTACGAGCAGTACTTC. This translates into CASSLARGATYEQYF.

The chain links TRBV20-1 to TRBJ1-1; weak D call: TRBD1 (5 bases). The V and J ends lost 5 bases and 7 bases respectively, with 11 bases between them. The CDR3 contains 11 residues. From germline, CDR1 is DFQATT and CDR2 SNEGSKA (reference sequence). CDR3 DNA sequence: TGCAGTGCTGGAGGGACGGGTGAAGCTTTCTTT. Protein: CSAGGTGEAFF.

The J gene is TRBJ2-7, the V gene TRBV28, with D perhaps matching TRBD1 or TRBD2 (7 bases each). The CDR3 has 15 amino acids. Looked up from germline, CDR1 is MDHEN and CDR2 is SYDVKM. V lost 4 bases and J lost 4, with 17 bases in between. The CDR3 sequence is CASSSSGGVRYEQYF. In DNA, the CDR3 is TGTGCCAGCAGTTCATCAGGGGGGGTGAGGTACGAGCAGTACTTC.

The gene calls are TRBV27 and TRBJ1-6; 8 bases map to TRBD1. J was trimmed by 5 bases and V by 5 bases; bases with no gene match: 2. Germline CDR1 reads MNHEY; CDR2 reads SMNVEV (reference sequence). The CDR3 is 14 residues long. The CDR3 nucleotides read TGTGCCAGCAGTCGGACAGGGAATAATTCACCCCTCCACTTT. It codes for CASSRTGNNSPLHF.

This chain uses TRBV4-1 with TRBJ1-2; TRBD1 might be the D (6 bases). V was clipped by 0 bases and J by 4 bases, with 12 bases between them. The CDR3 sequence is 15 residues long. CDR1 MGHRA and CDR2 YSYEKL come from the germline V gene. The CDR3: CASSQDSRGVYGYTF. The CDR3 region has the DNA TGCGCCAGCAGCCAAGATAGCAGGGGAGTCTATGGCTACACCTTC.

This chain joins TRBV7-2 and TRBJ2-3, with TRBD2 matching 7 bases. The germline gives CDR1 SGHTA, CDR2 FQGNSA. This CDR3 has 16 amino acids. V was pared by 0 bases and J by 2 bases, with 5 bases of the junction left unmatched. The chain's CDR3 is CASSLASGPTTDTQYF. CDR3 coding DNA: TGTGCCAGCAGCTTAGCTAGCGGGCCGACCACAGATACGCAGTATTTT.

This clone showed up just a few times. V usage is TRBV5-1 and J usage is TRBJ2-5; 9 bases are a match to TRBD1. This CDR3 spans 15 amino acids. V shed 0 bases and J 5 bases; nucleotides not matched to a gene: 5. Looked up from germline, CDR1 is SGHRS and CDR2 is YFSETQ. CDR3 residues: CASSLATGGAETQYF. CDR3 coding DNA: TGCGCCAGCAGCTTGGCTACAGGGGGCGCGGAGACCCAGTACTTC.